This TCR beta chain was obtained from a study of blood T cell repertoires in COVID-19. Across the whole study: The samples span acute and convalescent COVID-19 from the United States, Italy and Spain. Nucleic acid was either cDNA or gDNA, and it came from T cells, B-cell-depleted T cells, or PBMCs.

Authors' analysis steps: The assay estimated nucleated cells by amplifying reference gene primers. Generated by immunoSEQ multiplex PCR, the TCRdb table keeps only in-frame clones and is missing some. The D gene and trimming were derived from the DNA, and the V and J assignments and clone size from that table. The repertoire holds about 31,000 clones, with approximately 87% as singletons. Looked up from germline, CDR1 is LNHDA and CDR2 is SQIVND (reference sequence). V was pared by 6 bases and J by 9 bases, with 11 bases of the junction left unmatched. This CDR3 region has 14 residues. J is TRBJ1-5 and V is TRBV19; 7 bases fit TRBD1. This clonotype was obtained from a human donor with active COVID-19. The donor label of this sample is uncertain. Material for sequencing was peripheral blood. The CDR3 reads CASRSGTAISPQHF. The CDR3, as DNA: TGTGCCAGTAGATCGGGGACAGCTATATCGCCCCAGCATTTT.